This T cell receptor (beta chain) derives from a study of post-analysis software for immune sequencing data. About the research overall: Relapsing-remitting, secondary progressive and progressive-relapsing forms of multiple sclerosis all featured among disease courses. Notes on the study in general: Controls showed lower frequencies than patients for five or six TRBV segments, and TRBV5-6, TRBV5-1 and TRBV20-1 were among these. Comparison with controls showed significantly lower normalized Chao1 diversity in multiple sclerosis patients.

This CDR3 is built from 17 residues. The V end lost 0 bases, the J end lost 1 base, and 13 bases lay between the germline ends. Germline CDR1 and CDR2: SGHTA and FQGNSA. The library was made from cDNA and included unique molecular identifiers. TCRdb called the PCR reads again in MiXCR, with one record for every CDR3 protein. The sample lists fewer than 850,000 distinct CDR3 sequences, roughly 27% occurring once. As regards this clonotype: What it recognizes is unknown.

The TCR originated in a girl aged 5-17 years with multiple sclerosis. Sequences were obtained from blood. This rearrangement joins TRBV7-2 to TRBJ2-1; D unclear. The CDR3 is CASSLAVSKPSYNEQFF. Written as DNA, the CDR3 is TGTGCCAGCAGCTTAGCCGTGTCCAAGCCATCCTACAATGAGCAGTTCTTC.